Listed below are T cell receptor beta chains from one sample, sequenced in a study of blood T cell repertoires in COVID-19. Libraries were prepared by immunoSEQ multiplex PCR; TCRdb keeps only in-frame clonotypes and omits some of them. Of about 150,000 clones in the sample, about 85% were seen once. The specimen was peripheral blood. The receptors were gathered from a man aged 55 to 70 with COVID-19, enrolled during active disease. Both conserved end residues are part of each CDR3. The D gene is left open where the match is weak. Expanded clones are given a class, and other clones once, few, many or no size at all.

>TRBD1|TRBV5-4|NA|TRBJ2-3
TGTGCCAGCAGCTTTGGGGACAGGGGAGCAGATACGCAGTATTTT
CASSFGDRGADTQYF
>TRBD2|TRBV4-2|NA|TRBJ2-1
TGTGCCAGCAGCCAACGGACTAGCGGGAGCGATGAGCAGTTCTTC
CASSQRTSGSDEQFF
>NA|TRBV21-1|NA|TRBJ1-3
TGTGCCAGCGGGACAGCCTCTGGAAACACCATATATTTT
CASGTASGNTIYF
>TRBD1|TRBV11-2|NA|TRBJ1-5
TGTGCCAGCAGCTCTGGGACAGGCCCCAATCAGCCCCAGCATTTT
CASSSGTGPNQPQHF
>NA|TRBV7-2|NA|TRBJ2-7
TGTGCCAGCAGCGTTAGTCCTTCCTACGAGCAGTACTTC
CASSVSPSYEQYF
>NA|TRBV4-2|NA|TRBJ1-2
TGTGCCAGCAGCCAAGAGTCGGAGGCCGTGTATGGCTACACCTTC
CASSQESEAVYGYTF
>NA|TRBV5-1|NA|TRBJ1-5
TGCGCCAGCAGCCGAGCCGTGGATCAGCCCCAGCATTTT
CASSRAVDQPQHF
>TRBD2|TRBV14|NA|TRBJ2-2
TGTGCCAGCAGTCACCCCGGGACTAGCGTTAGGGAGCTGTTTTTT
CASSHPGTSVRELFF
>NA|TRBV19|NA|TRBJ1-5
TGTGCCAGCAGGGGACGAAATCAGCCCCAGCATTTT
CASRGRNQPQHF
>TRBD2|TRBV5-4|NA|TRBJ2-4
TGTGCCAGCAGCTTCGGGACTAGAAGAACAGAAAACATTCAGTACTTC
CASSFGTRRTENIQYF
>NA|TRBV4-3|NA|TRBJ2-6
TGCGCCAGCAGCCAAGACACTGCACCCTACTCTGGGGCCAACGTCCTGACTTTC
CASSQDTAPYSGANVLTF
>NA|TRBV12-3/TRBV12-4|NA|TRBJ1-2
TGTGCCAGCAGTCCCGACAGGCTCTATGGCTACACCTTC
CASSPDRLYGYTF
>NA|TRBV19|NA|TRBJ1-2
TGTGCCAGTACTCATTTTGCAGGGTTATCTAACTATGGCTACACCTTC
CASTHFAGLSNYGYTF
>NA|TRBV5-1|once|TRBJ1-3
TGCGCCAGCAGCTTGCAGGGTTCTGGAAACACCATATATTTT
CASSLQGSGNTIYF
>NA|TRBV10-3|NA|TRBJ2-3
TGTGCCATCAGTGGTGGGCAGGCTCGCACAGATACGCAGTATTTT
CAISGGQARTDTQYF
>NA|TRBV7-2|few|TRBJ1-2
TGTGCCAGCAGCTCCACAGGGTCAAACTATGGCTACACCTTC
CASSSTGSNYGYTF
>NA|TRBV10-3|NA|TRBJ1-1
TGTGCCATCAGTGAACGAAGGGGTGAAGCTTTCTTT
CAISERRGEAFF
>NA|TRBV28|NA|TRBJ1-6
TGTGCCAGCGGGACTTTGGGTTCACCCCTCCACTTT
CASGTLGSPLHF
>TRBD1|TRBV15|few|TRBJ1-2
TGTGCCACCAGCAGCCAACAGGGGGCCGGCTACACCTTC
CATSSQQGAGYTF
>TRBD1|TRBV19|NA|TRBJ1-2
TGTGCCAGTAGTAACATGGGACAGGGGGCCGGTGGCTACACCTTC
CASSNMGQGAGGYTF
>TRBD1|TRBV5-8|NA|TRBJ1-5
TGTGCCAGCAGCTTTGCAGGGGGGCCCCAACCCCAGCATTTT
CASSFAGGPQPQHF
>TRBD2|TRBV6-2/TRBV6-3|NA|TRBJ2-1
TGTGCCAGCAGTTTCCTAGCGGCCTACAATGAGCAGTTCTTC
CASSFLAAYNEQFF
>TRBD2|TRBV18|NA|TRBJ2-1
TGTGCCAGCTCACCAAGACTAGCGAATGAGCAGTTCTTC
CASSPRLANEQFF
>NA|TRBV20-1|NA|TRBJ2-5
TGCAGTGCTAGTAGGAGGGGGGGGAACCAAGAGACCCAGTACTTC
CSASRRGGNQETQYF
>TRBD1|TRBV29-1|NA|TRBJ1-1
TGCAGCGTTGATATCGGGCAGGGGGAGACTGAAGCTTTCTTT
CSVDIGQGETEAFF